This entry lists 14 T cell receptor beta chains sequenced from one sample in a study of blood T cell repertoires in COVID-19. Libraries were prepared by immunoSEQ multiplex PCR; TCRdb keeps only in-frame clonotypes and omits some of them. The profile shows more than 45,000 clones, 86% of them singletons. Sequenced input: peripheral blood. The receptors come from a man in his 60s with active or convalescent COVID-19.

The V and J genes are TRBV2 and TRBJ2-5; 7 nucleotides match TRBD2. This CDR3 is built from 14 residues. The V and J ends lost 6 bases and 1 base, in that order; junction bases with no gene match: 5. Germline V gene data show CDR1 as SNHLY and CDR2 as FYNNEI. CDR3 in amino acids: CASSFIAGQETQYF. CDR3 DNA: TGTGCCAGCAGCTTTATAGCGGGCCAAGAGACCCAGTACTTC.

The CDR3 DNA follows: TGTGCCAGCAGTTCAGAAGGGGGCCCTTATGGCTACACCTTC. Encoded protein: CASSSEGGPYGYTF. The rearrangement uses TRBV6-5 and TRBJ1-2; TRBD1 matches 7 bases. The ends lost 4 bases at V and 5 bases at J; junction bases unmatched: 7. The CDR3 extends over 14 amino acids. The V gene's germline CDR1 is MNHEY and CDR2 SVGAGI.

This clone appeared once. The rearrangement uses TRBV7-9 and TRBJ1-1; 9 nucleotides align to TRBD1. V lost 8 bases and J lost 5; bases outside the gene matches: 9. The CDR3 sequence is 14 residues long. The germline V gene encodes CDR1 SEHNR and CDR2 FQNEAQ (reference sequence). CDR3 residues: CASGDRVGSTEAFF. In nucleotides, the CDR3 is TGTGCCAGCGGGGACAGGGTCGGGAGTACTGAAGCTTTCTTT. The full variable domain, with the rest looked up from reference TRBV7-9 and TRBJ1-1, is DTGVSQNPRHKITKRGQNVTFRCDPISEHNRLYWYRQTLGQGPEFLTYFQNEAQLEKSRLLSDRFSAERPKGSFSTLEIQRTEQGDSAMYLCASGDRVGSTEAFFGQGTRLTVV.

CDR3 amino acids: CASSLGPGQGGTEAFF. The CDR3 DNA follows: TGTGCCAGCAGCTTAGGGCCAGGACAGGGAGGGACTGAAGCTTTCTTT. The V and J genes are TRBV11-2 and TRBJ1-1; 8 bases map to TRBD1. The germline CDR1 and CDR2 sequences are SGHAT and FQNNGV. V lost 1 base, J lost 5 bases, and 9 bases stayed unmatched. The CDR3 is 16 amino acids.

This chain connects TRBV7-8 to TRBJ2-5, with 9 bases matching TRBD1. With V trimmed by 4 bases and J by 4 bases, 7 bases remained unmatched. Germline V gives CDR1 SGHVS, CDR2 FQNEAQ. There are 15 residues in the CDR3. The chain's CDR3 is CASSYMGQGSETQYF. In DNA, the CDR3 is TGTGCCAGCAGCTACATGGGACAGGGCTCAGAGACCCAGTACTTC.

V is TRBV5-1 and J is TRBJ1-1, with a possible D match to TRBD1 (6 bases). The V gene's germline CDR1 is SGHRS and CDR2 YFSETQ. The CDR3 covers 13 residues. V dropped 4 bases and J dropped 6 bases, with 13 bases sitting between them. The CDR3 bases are TGCGCCAGCAGCACATTACAGGGATCTGAAGCTTTCTTT. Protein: CASSTLQGSEAFF.

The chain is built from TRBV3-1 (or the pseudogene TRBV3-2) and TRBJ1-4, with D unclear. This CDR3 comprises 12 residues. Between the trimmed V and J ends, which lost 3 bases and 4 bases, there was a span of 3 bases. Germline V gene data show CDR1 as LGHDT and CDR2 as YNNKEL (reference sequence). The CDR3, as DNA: TGTGCCAGCAGCCACGTTAATGAAAAACTGTTTTTT. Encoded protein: CASSHVNEKLFF.

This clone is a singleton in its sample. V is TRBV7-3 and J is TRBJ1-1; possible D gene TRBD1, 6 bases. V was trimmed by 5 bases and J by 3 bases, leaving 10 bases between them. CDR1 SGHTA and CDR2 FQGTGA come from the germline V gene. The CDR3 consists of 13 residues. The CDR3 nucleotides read TGTGCCAGCAGCCAGTACAGGGACACTGAAGCTTTCTTT. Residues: CASSQYRDTEAFF.

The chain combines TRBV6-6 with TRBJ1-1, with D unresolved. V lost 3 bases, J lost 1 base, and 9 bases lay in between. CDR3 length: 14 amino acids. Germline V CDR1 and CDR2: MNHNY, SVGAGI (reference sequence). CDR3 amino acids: CASSYRGGNTEAFF. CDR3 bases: TGTGCCAGCAGTTATCGAGGAGGGAACACTGAAGCTTTCTTT.

The CDR3, as DNA: TGCGCCAGCAGCTCTCACTTAGCTGAAGCTTTCTTT. Translation: CASSSHLAEAFF. The chain is built from TRBV5-1 and TRBJ1-1; D is ambiguous. The CDR3 totals 12 residues. Germline loops: CDR1 SGHRS, CDR2 YFSETQ. V shed 3 bases and J shed 6 bases, with 9 bases lying between them.

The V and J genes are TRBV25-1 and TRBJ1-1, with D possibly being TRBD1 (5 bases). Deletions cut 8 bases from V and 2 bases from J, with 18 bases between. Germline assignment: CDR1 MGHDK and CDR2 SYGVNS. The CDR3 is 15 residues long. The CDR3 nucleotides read TGTGCCAGCGGACCAACGGGGGTCTCAAACACTGAAGCTTTCTTT. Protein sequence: CASGPTGVSNTEAFF.

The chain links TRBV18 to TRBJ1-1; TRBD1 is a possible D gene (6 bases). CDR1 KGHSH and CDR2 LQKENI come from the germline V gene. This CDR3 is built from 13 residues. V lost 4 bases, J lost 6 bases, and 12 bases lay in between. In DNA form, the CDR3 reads TGTGCCAGCTCACGGGGGCTTGAGGCTGAAGCTTTCTTT. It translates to CASSRGLEAEAFF. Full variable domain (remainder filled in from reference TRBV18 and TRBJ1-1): NAGVMQNPRHLVRRRGQEARLRCSPMKGHSHVYWYRQLPEEGLKFMVYLQKENIIDESGMPKERFSAEFPKEGPSILRIQQVVRGDSAAYFCASSRGLEAEAFFGQGTRLTVV.

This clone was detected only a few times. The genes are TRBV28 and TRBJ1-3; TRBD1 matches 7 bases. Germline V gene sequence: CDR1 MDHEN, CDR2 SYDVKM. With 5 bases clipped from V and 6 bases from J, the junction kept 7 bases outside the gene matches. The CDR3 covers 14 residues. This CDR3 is CASSHGTAINTIYF. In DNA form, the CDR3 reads TGTGCCAGCAGTCACGGGACAGCTATAAACACCATATATTTT. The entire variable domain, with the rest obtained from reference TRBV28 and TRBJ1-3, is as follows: DVKVTQSSRYLVKRTGEKVFLECVQDMDHENMFWYRQDPGLGLRLIYFSYDVKMKEKGDIPEGYSVSREKKERFSLILESASTNQTSMYLCASSHGTAINTIYFGEGSWLTVV.

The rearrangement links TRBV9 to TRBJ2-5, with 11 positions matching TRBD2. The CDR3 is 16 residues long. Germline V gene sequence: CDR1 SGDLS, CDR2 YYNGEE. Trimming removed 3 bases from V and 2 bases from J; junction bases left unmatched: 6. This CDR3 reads CASSAGPSGGQETQYF. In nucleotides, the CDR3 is TGTGCCAGCAGCGCCGGCCCTAGCGGGGGGCAAGAGACCCAGTACTTC.